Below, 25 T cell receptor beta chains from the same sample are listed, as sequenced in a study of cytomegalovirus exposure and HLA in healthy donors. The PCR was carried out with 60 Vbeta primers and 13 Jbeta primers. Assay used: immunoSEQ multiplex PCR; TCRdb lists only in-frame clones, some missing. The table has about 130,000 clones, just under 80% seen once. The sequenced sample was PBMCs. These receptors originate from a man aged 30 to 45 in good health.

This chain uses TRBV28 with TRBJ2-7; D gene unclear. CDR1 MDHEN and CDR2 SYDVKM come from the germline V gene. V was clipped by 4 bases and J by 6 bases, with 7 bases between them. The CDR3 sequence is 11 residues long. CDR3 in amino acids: CASSSPLEQYF. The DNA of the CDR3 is TGTGCCAGCAGTTCTCCCCTCGAGCAGTACTTC.

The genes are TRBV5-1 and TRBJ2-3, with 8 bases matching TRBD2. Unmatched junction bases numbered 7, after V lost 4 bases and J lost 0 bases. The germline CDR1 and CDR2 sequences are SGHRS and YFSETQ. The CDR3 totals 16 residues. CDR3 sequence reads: CASSRGGSGSTDTQYF. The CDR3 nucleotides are TGCGCCAGCAGCCGGGGGGGTAGCGGGAGCACAGATACGCAGTATTTT.

CDR3 DNA sequence: TGTGCCAGCAGCTTGGGGACTAGCGTCTTAGGCAATGAGCAGTTCTTC. This sequence encodes CASSLGTSVLGNEQFF. The chain links TRBV5-4 to TRBJ2-1, with 9 positions matching TRBD2. Germline loops: CDR1 SGHNT, CDR2 YYREEE (reference sequence). The CDR3 has 16 residues. V shed 0 bases and J 6 bases; nucleotides not matched to a gene: 7.

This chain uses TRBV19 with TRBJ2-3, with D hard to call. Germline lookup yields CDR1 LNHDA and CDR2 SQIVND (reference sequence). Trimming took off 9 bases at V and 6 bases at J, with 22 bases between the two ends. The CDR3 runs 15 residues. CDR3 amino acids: CASLAVTPLGDTQYF. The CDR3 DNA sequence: TGTGCCAGCTTGGCGGTAACACCCCTCGGGGATACGCAGTATTTT.

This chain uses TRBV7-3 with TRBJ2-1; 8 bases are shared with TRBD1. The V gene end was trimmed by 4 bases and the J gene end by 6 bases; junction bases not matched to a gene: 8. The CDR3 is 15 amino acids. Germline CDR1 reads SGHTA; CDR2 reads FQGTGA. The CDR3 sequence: CASSSDRGFTNEQFF. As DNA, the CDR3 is TGTGCCAGCAGCTCTGACAGGGGATTCACCAATGAGCAGTTCTTC.

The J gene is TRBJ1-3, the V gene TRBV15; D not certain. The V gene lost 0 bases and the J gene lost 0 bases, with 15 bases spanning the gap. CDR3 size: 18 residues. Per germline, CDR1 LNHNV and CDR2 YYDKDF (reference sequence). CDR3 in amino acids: CATSRDAPQATSGNTIYF. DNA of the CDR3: TGTGCCACCAGCAGAGATGCCCCCCAGGCGACCTCTGGAAACACCATATATTTT.

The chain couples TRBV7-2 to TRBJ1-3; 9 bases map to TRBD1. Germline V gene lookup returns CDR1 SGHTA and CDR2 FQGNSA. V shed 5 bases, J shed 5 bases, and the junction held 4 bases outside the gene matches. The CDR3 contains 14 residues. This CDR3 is CASSPQGARNTIYF. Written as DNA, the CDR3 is TGTGCCAGCAGCCCACAGGGGGCGCGAAACACCATATATTTT. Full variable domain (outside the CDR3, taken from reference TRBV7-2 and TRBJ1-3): GAGVSQSPSNKVTEKGKDVELRCDPISGHTALYWYRQSLGQGLEFLIYFQGNSAPDKSGLPSDRFSAERTGGSVSTLTIQRTQQEDSAVYLCASSPQGARNTIYFGEGSWLTVV.

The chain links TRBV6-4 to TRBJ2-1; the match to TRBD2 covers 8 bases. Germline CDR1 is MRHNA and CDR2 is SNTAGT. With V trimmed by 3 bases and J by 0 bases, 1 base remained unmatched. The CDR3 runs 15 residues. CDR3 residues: CASSDLAGSYNEQFF. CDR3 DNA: TGTGCCAGCAGTGATCTAGCGGGCTCCTACAATGAGCAGTTCTTC.

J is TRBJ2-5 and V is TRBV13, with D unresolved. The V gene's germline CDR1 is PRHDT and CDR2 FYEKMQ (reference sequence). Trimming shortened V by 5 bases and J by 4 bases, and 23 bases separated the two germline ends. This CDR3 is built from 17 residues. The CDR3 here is CASSAIKSRSAVETQYF. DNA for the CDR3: TGTGCCAGCAGCGCGATAAAAAGTAGAAGCGCGGTAGAGACCCAGTACTTC.

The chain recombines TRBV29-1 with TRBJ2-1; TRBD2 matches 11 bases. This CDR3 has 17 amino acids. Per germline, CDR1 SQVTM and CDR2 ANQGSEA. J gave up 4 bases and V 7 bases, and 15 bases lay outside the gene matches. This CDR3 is CSAPGETSGNSYNEQFF. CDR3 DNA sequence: TGCAGCGCTCCCGGAGAGACTAGCGGGAATAGTTACAATGAGCAGTTCTTC.

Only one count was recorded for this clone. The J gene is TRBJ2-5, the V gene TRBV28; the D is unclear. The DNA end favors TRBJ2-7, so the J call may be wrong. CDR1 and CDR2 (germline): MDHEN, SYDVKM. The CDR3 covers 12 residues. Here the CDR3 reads CASSPLRSEQYF. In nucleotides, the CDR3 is TGTGCCAGCAGTCCCCTTCGTTCCGAGCAGTACTTC.

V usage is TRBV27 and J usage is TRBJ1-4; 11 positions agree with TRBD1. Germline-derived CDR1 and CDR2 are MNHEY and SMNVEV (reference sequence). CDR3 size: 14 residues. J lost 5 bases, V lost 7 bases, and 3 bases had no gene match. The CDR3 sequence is CASKRDRGNEKLFF. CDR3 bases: TGTGCCAGCAAAAGGGACAGGGGGAATGAAAAACTGTTTTTT. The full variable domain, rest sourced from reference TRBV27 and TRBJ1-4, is EAQVTQNPRYLITVTGKKLTVTCSQNMNHEYMSWYRQDPGLGLRQIYYSMNVEVTDKGDVPEGYKVSRKEKRNFPLILESPSPNQTSLYFCASKRDRGNEKLFFGSGTQLSVL.

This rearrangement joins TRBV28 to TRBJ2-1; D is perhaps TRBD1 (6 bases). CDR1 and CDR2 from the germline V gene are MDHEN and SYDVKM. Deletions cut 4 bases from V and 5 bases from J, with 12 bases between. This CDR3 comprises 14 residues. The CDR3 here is CASSWDGQNNEQFF. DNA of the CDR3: TGTGCCAGCAGTTGGGACGGACAGAACAATGAGCAGTTCTTC.

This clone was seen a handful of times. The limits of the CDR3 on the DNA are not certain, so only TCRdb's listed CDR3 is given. CDR3 loop: CASSFQVSGANVLTF. V is TRBV11-3 and J is TRBJ2-6; the table calls TRBD1, which could not be checked here. CDR1 and CDR2 (germline): SGHNT, YENEEA. The CDR3 is 15 amino acids long, termini counted.

The CDR3 region is CASSSAGTGSYEQYF. CDR3 DNA: TGTGCCAGCAGTTCCGCCGGGACAGGCTCCTACGAGCAGTACTTC. The rearrangement joins TRBV28 to TRBJ2-7; TRBD1 agrees at 8 bases. The CDR3 is 15 residues long. Per the germline V gene, CDR1 is MDHEN and CDR2 is SYDVKM. The junction had 5 bases not matched to a gene; V was cut back by 4 bases and J by 0 bases.

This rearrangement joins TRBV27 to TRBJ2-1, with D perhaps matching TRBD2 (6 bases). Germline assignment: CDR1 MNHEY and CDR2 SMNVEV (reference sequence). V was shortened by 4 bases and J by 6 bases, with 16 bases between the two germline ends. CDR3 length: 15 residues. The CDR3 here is CASSWGRERVNEQFF. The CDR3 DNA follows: TGTGCCAGCAGTTGGGGCCGGGAGCGGGTCAATGAGCAGTTCTTC.

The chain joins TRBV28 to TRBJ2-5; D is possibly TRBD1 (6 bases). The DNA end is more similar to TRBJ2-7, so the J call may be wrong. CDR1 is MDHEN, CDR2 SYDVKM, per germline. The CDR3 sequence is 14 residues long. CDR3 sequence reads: CASRDSQFSYEQYF. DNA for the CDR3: TGTGCCAGCAGGGACAGCCAGTTCTCCTACGAGCAGTACTTC.

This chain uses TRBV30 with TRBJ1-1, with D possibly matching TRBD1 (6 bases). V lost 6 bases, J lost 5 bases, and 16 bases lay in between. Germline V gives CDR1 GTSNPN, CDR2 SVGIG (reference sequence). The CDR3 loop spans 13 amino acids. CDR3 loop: CACHPGGETEAFF. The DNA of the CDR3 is TGTGCCTGCCATCCGGGGGGCGAGACTGAAGCTTTCTTT.

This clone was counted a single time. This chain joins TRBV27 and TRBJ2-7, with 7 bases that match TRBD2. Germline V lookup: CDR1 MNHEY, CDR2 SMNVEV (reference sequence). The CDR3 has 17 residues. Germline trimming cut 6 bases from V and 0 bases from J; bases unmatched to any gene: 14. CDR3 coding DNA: TGTGCCAGCAGCCCCGGCGACTTAGCGGGCCCCTCCTACGAGCAGTACTTC. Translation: CASSPGDLAGPSYEQYF.

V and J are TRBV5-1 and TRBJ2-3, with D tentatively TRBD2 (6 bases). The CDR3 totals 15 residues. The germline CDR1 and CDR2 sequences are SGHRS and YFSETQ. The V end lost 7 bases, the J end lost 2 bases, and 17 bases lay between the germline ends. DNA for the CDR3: TGCGCCAGCGCAGTAGGGCGGGAAGCCACAGATACGCAGTATTTT. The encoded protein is CASAVGREATDTQYF.

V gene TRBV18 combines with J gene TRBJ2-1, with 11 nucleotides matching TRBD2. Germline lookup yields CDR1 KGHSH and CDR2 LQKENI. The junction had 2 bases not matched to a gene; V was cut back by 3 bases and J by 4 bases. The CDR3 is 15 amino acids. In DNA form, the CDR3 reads TGTGCCAGCTCACCGGGACTAGCGGCATACAATGAGCAGTTCTTC. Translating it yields CASSPGLAAYNEQFF.

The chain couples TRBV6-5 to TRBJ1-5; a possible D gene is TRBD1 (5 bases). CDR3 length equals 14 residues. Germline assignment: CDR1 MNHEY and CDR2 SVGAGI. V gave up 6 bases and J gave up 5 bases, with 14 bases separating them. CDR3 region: CASSYRRVDQPQHF. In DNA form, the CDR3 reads TGTGCCAGCAGCTACAGGAGGGTCGATCAGCCCCAGCATTTT.

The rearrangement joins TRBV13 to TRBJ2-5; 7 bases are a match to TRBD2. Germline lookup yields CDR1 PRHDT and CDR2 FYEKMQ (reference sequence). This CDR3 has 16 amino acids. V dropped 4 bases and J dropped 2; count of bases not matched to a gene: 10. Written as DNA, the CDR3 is TGTGCCAGCAGCTCACTAGCGACTATGGGGCAAGAGACCCAGTACTTC. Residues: CASSSLATMGQETQYF.

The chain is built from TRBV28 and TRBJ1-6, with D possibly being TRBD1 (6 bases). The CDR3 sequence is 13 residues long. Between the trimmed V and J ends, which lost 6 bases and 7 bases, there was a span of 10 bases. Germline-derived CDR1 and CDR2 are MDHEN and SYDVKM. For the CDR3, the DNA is TGTGCCAGCAGCAGGGGCATCAATTCACCCCTCCACTTT. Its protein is CASSRGINSPLHF. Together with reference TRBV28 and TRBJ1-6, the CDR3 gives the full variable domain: DVKVTQSSRYLVKRTGEKVFLECVQDMDHENMFWYRQDPGLGLRLIYFSYDVKMKEKGDIPEGYSVSREKKERFSLILESASTNQTSMYLCASSRGINSPLHFGNGTRLTVT.

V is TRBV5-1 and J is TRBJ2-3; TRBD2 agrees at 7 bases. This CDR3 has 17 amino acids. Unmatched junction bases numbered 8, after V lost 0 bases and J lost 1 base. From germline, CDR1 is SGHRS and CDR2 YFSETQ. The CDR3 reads CASSLAPGLDRTDTQYF. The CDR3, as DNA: TGCGCCAGCAGCTTGGCCCCCGGACTAGACCGCACAGATACGCAGTATTTT.